This T cell receptor beta chain appears in the sequencing data of a study of T-cell memory formation after mild COVID-19 listed by TCRdb under 2021. A note on the overall study: TCR sequence clusters from the two donors were found to be largely donor specific. In a couple of donors, T-cell clones that expanded and contracted after mild COVID-19 were followed by sequencing TCRalpha and TCRbeta repertoires longitudinally. Two young, previously healthy adult volunteers made up the cohort, one male and one female.

Ficoll-Paque density gradient centrifugation was used to isolate PBMCs. The sequencer listed for this sample is Illumina NovaSeq 6000. Using 5'RACE with constant-segment primers, TCRalpha and TCRbeta cDNA libraries were constructed, with sample barcodes and unique molecular identifiers added in the process. RNA was extracted from every sample with Trizol reagent. Library amplification was performed in two PCR steps, and a second sample barcode and Illumina TruSeq adapters were introduced in the second step. Sequencing of libraries was performed on an Illumina NovaSeq with 2 x 150 bp paired-end reads. The paper's data handling went like this. Demultiplexing of reads and collapsing into UMI-guided consensus sequences were performed with migec v1.2.7. With mixcr v2.1.11, UMI consensuses were aligned to TRA and TRB V and J templates and assembled into clonotypes. Clonotypes were classified as expanded or contracted when called significant by both edgeR and NoisET, with noise models trained on biological replicates. For edgeR calls, a false discovery rate-adjusted p below 0.01 and a log2 fold-change threshold of 1 were applied. As an exploratory analysis of dynamics, PCA with hierarchical clustering was applied to max-normalized trajectories of the 1000 most abundant clonotypes. The CD4 or CD8 phenotype of responding clones was assigned using the separately sequenced CD4+ and CD8+ repertoires. In-frame beta chains were kept once TCRdb had trimmed the public reads at Q25 with fastp and called clones with MiXCR. Merged by CDR3 protein, the rows form single entries marked with the most common genes and DNA. The V and J calls and clone size are TCRdb's, not the authors'. The sample table records 150,000 to 200,000 distinct CDR3 sequences; about 21% of these occur just once. In total, the top ten clones hold 23% of the sample.

Points on this clonotype: The target of this receptor is not known. Because the CDR3's place on the DNA is in doubt, the DNA is left out and the CDR3 is given as listed by TCRdb.

Via the germline V gene (reference sequence), CDR1 is GTSNPN and CDR2 SVGIG. The CDR3 numbers 13 residues from cysteine through phenylalanine. The paper as a whole reports these results and caveats: Some responding clones were detected in pre-infection memory, which suggested that pre-existing cross-reactive memory T cells had joined the SARS-CoV-2 response. Clones contracting from day 15 to 85 had balanced CD4/CD8 phenotypes, while a second wave expanding from day 15 to 37 was biased towards CD4+. The second-wave clones that peaked on day 37 were not confirmed to be SARS-CoV-2 specific. The study included only a couple of mild cases, and larger cohorts that include severe cases with pre-infection samples were judged to be necessary. Contracting CD4+ clones turned up mainly in the CM and EM memory subsets, whereas EMRA was where CD8+ clones were enriched.

Input material: PBMCs or a T cell subset sorted from them (not recorded which). The sequence joins TRBV30 to TRBJ2-7; the table's D call, TRBD1, has no DNA check behind it. This clonotype was obtained from an adult woman who had mild COVID-19 (a few samples of this study predate the infection). The sample titles of this study are shuffled in the database, so cell type and time point are left out; the donor was told from shared clones. The CDR3 region reads CAWSVGTGTEHYF.